This T cell receptor (beta chain) was identified during a study of CD8+CD57+ T cells in acquired aplastic anemia. In the study overall: Sorted CD4+ and CD8+ cells yielded DNA averaging around 3.2 ug.

Patients picked for sequencing had shown CD8+CD57+ cell expansion detected by flow cytometry. The cohort consisted entirely of patients having severe acquired aplastic anemia. As to this clonotype: Its antigen is undetermined. The junction departs from the called germline gene at one end, perhaps through a read error.

Investigators profiled TCR beta VDJ and CDR3 from genomic DNA template. One entry per CDR3 protein results from TCRdb running MiXCR on the reads. The data show 450,000 to 550,000 distinct CDR3 sequences, 25% to 40% seen once. Findings of the study overall: Simpson's diversity of CD8+ cells was not significantly different in patients compared with controls. Overlapping CD8+ CDR3 repertoires of patients and controls contained roughly 29 shared sequences.

This CDR3 contains 13 residues. The germline V gene encodes CDR1 DFQATT and CDR2 SNEGSKA (reference sequence). V is TRBV20-1 and J is TRBJ2-7; no clear D gene. The sequence derives from a human donor with aplastic anemia. The sequencing sample was made of sorted CD4+, CD8+, or CD8+CD57+ T cells (not recorded which) from PBMCs. Here the CDR3 reads CSARQPLSYERYF. In nucleotides, the CDR3 is TGCAGTGCTAGGCAACCGCTCTCCTACGAGCGGTACTTC.